The 30 T cell receptor beta chains in this list originate from one sample, sequenced in a study of identical twins. Using its own MiXCR run on the 5' RACE reads, TCRdb lists one record per CDR3 protein. The table has fewer than 900,000 distinct CDR3 sequences, roughly 18% seen once. Separately, the same data were catalogued under a study of T cells expressing NK-cell markers.

Sequencing used PBMCs. All receptors derive from a woman under 30 in good health.

The chain carries TRBV15 and TRBJ2-3; 9 bases align to TRBD2. The germline CDR1 and CDR2 sequences are LNHNV and YYDKDF (reference sequence). The CDR3 is 17 residues long. V shed 5 bases and J 1 base; nucleotides not matched to a gene: 10. The CDR3 sequence is CATSSLELAGGTDTQYF. CDR3 nucleotide sequence: TGTGCCACCAGCTCTCTCGAGTTAGCGGGAGGCACAGATACGCAGTATTTT. Supplemented by reference TRBV15 and TRBJ2-3, the full variable domain reads DAMVIQNPRYQVTQFGKPVTLSCSQTLNHNVMYWYQQKSSQAPKLLFHYYDKDFNNEADTPDNFQSRRPNTSFCFLDIRSPGLGDTAMYLCATSSLELAGGTDTQYFGPGTRLTVL.

This clonotype was observed a handful of times. The CDR3 region has the DNA TGTGCCAGCACCCCGGGAACGGAGACCCAGTACTTC. Translated: CASTPGTETQYF. The gene calls are TRBV3-1 and TRBJ2-5, with TRBD2 as a possible D gene (5 bases). V lost 7 bases and J 5 bases, leaving 11 bases between the germline ends. Germline CDR1 LGHDT, CDR2 YNNKEL (reference sequence). CDR3 length equals 12 residues.

J is TRBJ2-3 and V is TRBV4-2, with D unclear. Trimming removed 0 bases at V and 7 bases at J, with 23 bases between. The CDR3 extends over 18 amino acids. Germline V gives CDR1 LGHNA, CDR2 YNFKEQ. The CDR3 DNA reads as TGTGCCAGCAGCCAAGATGCACCCGAACACTCTTCCCCCTATACGCAGTATTTT. It codes for CASSQDAPEHSSPYTQYF.

The sample holds many counts of this clonotype. The CDR3 here is CASSQDRGEQFF. The CDR3 region has the DNA TGTGCCAGCAGCCAAGATCGCGGTGAGCAGTTCTTC. The rearrangement links TRBV3-1 to TRBJ2-1; no reliable D call. The CDR3 totals 12 residues. The V and J ends lost 0 bases and 9 bases respectively, with 6 bases between them. Per the germline V gene, CDR1 is LGHDT and CDR2 is YNNKEL (reference sequence).

The rearrangement joins TRBV27 to TRBJ2-2; 9 nucleotides align to TRBD2. In germline, CDR1 is MNHEY, CDR2 SMNVEV (reference sequence). This CDR3 is built from 15 residues. J lost 6 bases, V lost 4 bases, and 6 bases had no gene match. This chain's CDR3 is CASSYVAGGAGELFF. CDR3 coding DNA: TGTGCCAGCAGTTATGTGGCGGGAGGGGCCGGGGAGCTGTTTTTT.

This clonotype was observed a handful of times. This chain links TRBV5-5 with TRBJ2-5, with 7 positions matching TRBD2. This CDR3 comprises 16 residues. Trimming took 4 bases from V and 1 from J; bases not matched to a gene: 10. The germline V gene encodes CDR1 SGHKS and CDR2 YYEKEE (reference sequence). CDR3 DNA: TGTGCCAGCAGCATTAGCGGGTCCGGGGGCCAAGAGACCCAGTACTTC. The encoded protein is CASSISGSGGQETQYF.

This chain joins TRBV24-1 and TRBJ2-1; D remains ambiguous. V lost 2 bases and J lost 5, with 6 bases in between. The V gene's germline CDR1 is KGHDR and CDR2 SFDVKD. The CDR3 loop spans 13 amino acids. The CDR3 loop reads CATSDWVNNEQFF. The CDR3 DNA is TGTGCCACCAGTGATTGGGTAAACAATGAGCAGTTCTTC.

Only a few counts were recorded for this clonotype. The genes are TRBV5-1 and TRBJ1-2, with D unclear. Germline assignment: CDR1 SGHRS and CDR2 YFSETQ. The CDR3 sequence is 15 residues long. V was cut by 0 bases and J by 4 bases, with 13 bases left in between. The CDR3 reads CASSLDGRVTYGYTF. The CDR3 nucleotides are TGCGCCAGCAGCTTGGACGGTAGGGTGACCTATGGCTACACCTTC. Full variable domain (rest looked up from reference TRBV5-1 and TRBJ1-2): KAGVTQTPRYLIKTRGQQVTLSCSPISGHRSVSWYQQTPGQGLQFLFEYFSETQRNKGNFPGRFSGRQFSNSRSEMNVSTLELGDSALYLCASSLDGRVTYGYTFGSGTRLTVV.

This clonotype came up a few times. The rearrangement joins TRBV4-3 to TRBJ2-3, with D perhaps TRBD1 or TRBD2 (5 bases each). V gave up 3 bases and J gave up 8 bases, with 15 bases separating them. The CDR3 spans 14 residues. Germline assignment: CDR1 LGHNA and CDR2 YSLEER. CDR3 in amino acids: CASSQGKSGGTQYF. DNA for the CDR3: TGCGCCAGCAGCCAGGGTAAAAGTGGGGGTACGCAGTATTTT.

This clonotype was counted between two and nine times. This chain joins TRBV11-2 and TRBJ2-7, with 7 positions matching TRBD1. The germline gives CDR1 SGHAT, CDR2 FQNNGV. This CDR3 region has 18 residues. With 3 bases clipped from V and 0 bases from J, the junction kept 14 bases outside the gene matches. This CDR3 reads CASSLGPTGLLSSYEQYF. The CDR3 DNA reads TGTGCCAGCAGCTTGGGACCGACAGGGCTGCTTAGCTCCTACGAGCAGTACTTC.

The V call is TRBV3-1, the J call TRBJ2-1; a possible D gene is TRBD1 (7 bases). V lost 6 bases, J lost 5 bases, and 17 bases lay in between. The CDR3 is 15 residues long. Looked up from germline, CDR1 is LGHDT and CDR2 is YNNKEL (reference sequence). The CDR3 spells CASRKNRGGHNEQFF. The DNA of the CDR3 is TGTGCCAGCAGGAAAAACAGGGGAGGCCACAATGAGCAGTTCTTC.

The V and J genes are TRBV20-1 and TRBJ2-5; D is uncertain. Germline CDR1 and CDR2: DFQATT and SNEGSKA (reference sequence). V lost 1 base and J lost 2, with 8 bases in between. This CDR3 is built from 13 residues. The DNA for the CDR3 is TGCAGTGCTAGAGGACGTTTACAAGAGACCCAGTACTTC. Its translation is CSARGRLQETQYF.

This clonotype came up a few times. The V and J genes are TRBV5-4 and TRBJ2-3; possible D gene TRBD1, 5 bases. The CDR3 extends over 14 amino acids. The ends were cut back, 1 base at V and 8 bases at J, with 14 bases in the middle. From germline, CDR1 is SGHNT and CDR2 YYREEE (reference sequence). Written as DNA, the CDR3 is TGTGCCAGCAGCTTGCCCCCACAGGTTGTTACGCAGTATTTT. This gives the protein CASSLPPQVVTQYF.

The table lists this clonotype with a few counts. In nucleotides, the CDR3 is TGTGCCAGCAGCCTGGGCCCGGGGGGGCGAGAGACCCAGTACTTC. Amino acid sequence: CASSLGPGGRETQYF. The rearrangement uses TRBV9 and TRBJ2-5; TRBD2 matches 8 bases. The germline V gene encodes CDR1 SGDLS and CDR2 YYNGEE. There are 15 residues in the CDR3. The V segment lost 4 bases and the J segment 4 bases; nucleotides outside the gene matches: 9.

At least ten counts were recorded for this clonotype. The CDR3: CASSSDREGWTQYF. CDR3 sequence (DNA): TGTGCCAGCAGCTCAGACAGGGAAGGGTGGACCCAGTACTTC. The chain employs TRBV7-2 and TRBJ2-5; the match to TRBD1 covers 7 bases. Germline loops: CDR1 SGHTA, CDR2 FQGNSA. This CDR3 comprises 14 residues. Germline trimming cut 4 bases from V and 7 bases from J; bases unmatched to any gene: 9.

The chain couples TRBV4-2 to TRBJ2-7; tentatively, D is TRBD1 (6 bases). With 0 bases removed from V and 4 bases from J, the gap between germline ends came to 13 bases. This CDR3 spans 15 amino acids. From germline, CDR1 is LGHNA and CDR2 YNFKEQ. The CDR3 DNA reads as TGTGCCAGCAGCCAAGAGGTTTCAGGGACATACGAGCAGTACTTC. Amino acid sequence: CASSQEVSGTYEQYF.

This clonotype was counted a few times. This sequence joins TRBV12-3 or TRBV12-4 and TRBJ1-5; no definite D call. The CDR3 runs 12 residues. The V and J ends lost 8 bases and 0 bases respectively, with 5 bases between them. CDR3 in DNA: TGTGCCAGCTGCAATAGCAATCAGCCCCAGCATTTT. It translates to CASCNSNQPQHF.

This clonotype has more than one count but fewer than ten. The chain joins TRBV10-3 to TRBJ2-5; D call uncertain. The CDR3 contains 11 residues. Germline V gives CDR1 ENHRY, CDR2 SYGVKD. V was clipped by 3 bases and J by 1 base, with 0 bases between them. The CDR3 DNA is TGTGCCATCAGTGACCAAGAGACCCAGTACTTC. This encodes CAISDQETQYF.

V is TRBV5-1 and J is TRBJ2-1; 7 positions agree with TRBD1. J lost 7 bases, V lost 4 bases, and 14 bases had no gene match. The CDR3 consists of 16 residues. The germline gives CDR1 SGHRS, CDR2 YFSETQ. CDR3 residues: CASSLTGVQGSNEQFF. CDR3 bases: TGCGCCAGCAGCCTCACAGGGGTTCAGGGGAGTAATGAGCAGTTCTTC.

The chain recombines TRBV12-3 or TRBV12-4 with TRBJ1-2; D is ambiguous. The CDR3 runs 13 residues. Between the trimmed V and J ends, which lost 3 bases and 4 bases, there was a span of 9 bases. The CDR3 loop reads CASSLRTAYGYTF. The CDR3 DNA is TGTGCCAGCAGTTTGCGGACGGCCTATGGCTACACCTTC.

This clonotype has only a few counts. The chain has TRBV5-5 and TRBJ1-1, with D perhaps matching TRBD1 (6 bases). Germline values: CDR1 SGHKS, CDR2 YYEKEE (reference sequence). The length of the CDR3 is 13 residues. With 3 bases removed from V and 8 bases from J, the gap between germline ends came to 14 bases. The CDR3 reads CASSSQGQTEAFF. CDR3 bases: TGTGCCAGCAGCTCGCAAGGACAGACCGAAGCTTTCTTT.

The table lists this clonotype with a few counts. This chain connects TRBV29-1 to TRBJ1-1; D might be TRBD1 (6 bases). CDR3 size: 15 residues. Trimming removed 2 bases from V and 1 base from J, with 14 bases in between. Germline CDR1 is SQVTM and CDR2 is ANQGSEA. Here the CDR3 DNA reads TGCAGCGTTGAAAGGTCCAGGGGATGGAACACTGAAGCTTTCTTT. Translation: CSVERSRGWNTEAFF.

This rearrangement joins TRBV7-8 to TRBJ2-1, with D uncertain. Trimming stripped 1 base from V and 8 bases from J, with 12 bases between. Germline-derived CDR1 and CDR2 are SGHVS and FQNEAQ. The CDR3 runs to 14 residues. The CDR3 is CASSLDVRVDEQFF. In DNA, the CDR3 is TGTGCCAGCAGCTTAGATGTAAGGGTCGATGAGCAGTTCTTC.

The chain links TRBV15 to TRBJ2-7; maybe TRBD1 (5 bases). The CDR3 covers 14 residues. Trimming took off 0 bases at V and 5 bases at J, with 11 bases between the two ends. The germline CDR1 and CDR2 sequences are LNHNV and YYDKDF (reference sequence). CDR3 nucleotides: TGTGCCACCAGCAGAGATCCAGGGTCGGACGAGCAGTACTTC. Translation gives CATSRDPGSDEQYF.

The CDR3 DNA follows: TGCGCCAGCAGCTCGGGACAGAGACCCTACGAGCAGTACTTC. Its translation is CASSSGQRPYEQYF. This chain joins TRBV5-1 and TRBJ2-7; 7 bases line up with TRBD1. The CDR3 consists of 14 residues. The V and J ends lost 3 bases and 2 bases, in that order; junction bases with no gene match: 5. Germline V gives CDR1 SGHRS, CDR2 YFSETQ.

The chain combines TRBV12-3 or TRBV12-4 with TRBJ2-2; D ambiguous. The CDR3 is 13 amino acids. The germline V and J ends were trimmed by 7 bases and 4 bases, with 10 bases remaining between them. The CDR3 spells CASNYQSTGELFF. In DNA, the CDR3 is TGTGCCAGCAATTATCAGAGCACCGGGGAGCTGTTTTTT.

This chain connects TRBV11-3 to TRBJ2-5; perhaps TRBD2 as D (6 bases). Germline-derived CDR1 and CDR2 are SGHNT and YENEEA. The CDR3 runs 15 residues. Trimming cost V 0 bases and J 4 bases, with 12 bases left between them. The CDR3 sequence: CASSLDWGGGETQYF. The CDR3 DNA is TGTGCCAGCAGCTTAGATTGGGGAGGAGGAGAGACCCAGTACTTC.

J is TRBJ1-2 and V is TRBV5-1; D is uncertain. V was trimmed by 0 bases and J by 8 bases, leaving 17 bases between them. The CDR3 runs to 15 residues. Germline loops: CDR1 SGHRS, CDR2 YFSETQ. The CDR3 DNA is TGCGCCAGCAGCTTGGTTGTGGGTGATGGCGGGGGCTACACCTTC. Translation: CASSLVVGDGGGYTF.

The V and J genes are TRBV20-1 and TRBJ1-1, with no clear D. V shed 3 bases and J shed 7 bases, with 12 bases lying between them. CDR1 is DFQATT and CDR2 is SNEGSKA in the germline V gene (reference sequence). The CDR3 sequence is 12 residues long. Written as DNA, the CDR3 is TGCAGTGCTAGTTTCATCGACGGTGAAGCTTTCTTT. Its protein is CSASFIDGEAFF.

Ten or more counts support this clonotype. The CDR3 nucleotides are TGTGCCAGCAGCCCGGGGAAGGAAGTTACGCAGTATTTT. Protein product: CASSPGKEVTQYF. This chain links TRBV6-6 with TRBJ2-3; D is perhaps TRBD2 (5 bases). V was trimmed by 6 bases and J by 8 bases, leaving 15 bases between them. Germline-derived CDR1 and CDR2 are MNHNY and SVGAGI (reference sequence). This CDR3 is built from 13 residues.